These 19 T cell receptor beta chains were sequenced from one sample in a study of T-cell memory formation after mild COVID-19. TCRdb re-derived calls from the 5' RACE reads in MiXCR, one entry per CDR3 protein. The sample contains roughly 80,000 distinct CDR3 sequences, about 15% of which appear only once. Sequenced material: PBMCs or a T cell subset sorted from them (not recorded which). All receptors derive from an adult woman who had mild COVID-19 (a few samples of this study predate the infection). Cell type and time point are not known.

In this sample, this clonotype turned up a few times. This chain joins TRBV5-8 and TRBJ2-3; 8 nucleotides align to TRBD1. The trim removed 3 bases at V and 0 bases at J, leaving 15 bases unmatched. Germline assignment: CDR1 SGHTS and CDR2 YDEGEE. This CDR3 has 19 residues. The CDR3 nucleotides read TGTGCCAGCAGCTCTCGGGTGTGGGTACGACAGGGGAGCACAGATACGCAGTATTTT. This encodes CASSSRVWVRQGSTDTQYF.

This clonotype was counted a few times. The chain combines TRBV4-3 with TRBJ2-3, with D unclear. The CDR3 has 16 residues. Germline lookup yields CDR1 LGHNA and CDR2 YSLEER. The V end was cut by 1 base, the J end by 0 bases, with 11 bases between. In DNA, the CDR3 is TGCGCCAGCAGCCAAGGGACGGCCCCTAGCACAGATACGCAGTATTTT. This sequence encodes CASSQGTAPSTDTQYF.

This clonotype was seen a handful of times. The genes are TRBV6-5 and TRBJ2-1; the match to TRBD2 covers 11 bases. There are 16 residues in the CDR3. The J segment lost 6 bases and the V segment lost 4 bases, leaving 8 bases of the junction unmatched. Germline CDR1 is MNHEY and CDR2 is SVGAGI. CDR3 sequence (DNA): TGTGCCAGCAGTTTTCCCACTAGCGGGAGAGTCAATGAGCAGTTCTTC. As protein: CASSFPTSGRVNEQFF.

This clonotype was counted many times. The rearrangement uses TRBV12-3 or TRBV12-4 and TRBJ2-5; the D gene is possibly TRBD2 (5 bases). The CDR3 consists of 10 residues. The V gene lost 6 bases and the J gene lost 10 bases, with 9 bases spanning the gap. CDR3 region: CASSDGIQYF. DNA of the CDR3: TGTGCCAGCAGCGACGGGATCCAGTACTTC.

This chain uses TRBV6-5 with TRBJ1-4; possible D gene TRBD1, 5 bases. The CDR3 spans 14 residues. The germline V and J ends were trimmed by 5 bases and 4 bases, with 11 bases remaining between them. Germline CDR1 reads MNHEY; CDR2 reads SVGAGI. CDR3 in amino acids: CASSPEGYNEKLFF. CDR3 in DNA: TGTGCCAGCAGTCCCGAGGGGTATAATGAAAAACTGTTTTTT.

The rearrangement links TRBV20-1 to TRBJ1-1; 7 positions agree with TRBD1. The CDR3 loop spans 16 amino acids. CDR1 DFQATT and CDR2 SNEGSKA come from the germline V gene (reference sequence). Trimming took 4 bases from V and 0 from J; bases not matched to a gene: 11. CDR3 nucleotide sequence: TGCAGTGCTACCCCGGGGGACAGACCCATGAACACTGAAGCTTTCTTT. Its protein product is CSATPGDRPMNTEAFF.

This clonotype was counted only a few times. The chain employs TRBV6-5 and TRBJ2-7; either TRBD1 or TRBD2 may fit D (5 bases each). Germline assignment: CDR1 MNHEY and CDR2 SVGAGI. The CDR3 runs to 12 residues. CDR3 amino acids: CVTTRGAYEQYF. Written as DNA, the CDR3 is TGTGTTACTACACGGGGCGCCTACGAGCAGTACTTC.

V usage is TRBV2 and J usage is TRBJ2-3; D unresolved. CDR1 and CDR2 (germline): SNHLY, FYNNEI. V lost 6 bases and J 9 bases, leaving 25 bases between the germline ends. This CDR3 has 16 amino acids. The CDR3 is CASSPPMAVLSSTQYF. In DNA form, the CDR3 reads TGTGCCAGCAGCCCGCCGATGGCTGTCTTGTCCTCGACGCAGTATTTT.

This clonotype has at least ten counts. The genes are TRBV7-9 and TRBJ2-7; tentatively, D is TRBD1 (7 bases). V shed 5 bases and J shed 7 bases, with 21 bases lying between them. The CDR3 extends over 15 amino acids. Per the germline V gene, CDR1 is SEHNR and CDR2 is FQNEAQ (reference sequence). The CDR3 sequence: CASSDTNEGAGEQYF. The CDR3 DNA reads TGTGCCAGCAGCGACACAAATGAGGGGGCGGGGGAGCAGTACTTC.

V is TRBV12-3 or TRBV12-4 and J is TRBJ2-7; 7 bases are a match to TRBD1. The CDR3 runs to 15 residues. The trim removed 3 bases at V and 2 bases at J, leaving 7 bases unmatched. The CDR3 loop is CASSLSRGLAYEQYF. As DNA, the CDR3 is TGTGCCAGCAGTTTGAGTAGGGGGCTCGCCTACGAGCAGTACTTC.

In its sample, this clonotype was seen a few times. The chain combines TRBV19 with TRBJ2-7; D might be TRBD1 or TRBD2, each matching 5 bases. Germline V CDR1 and CDR2: LNHDA, SQIVND (reference sequence). V was trimmed by 4 bases and J by 0 bases, leaving 10 bases between them. The CDR3 runs to 14 residues. CDR3 region: CASSTSGSSYEQYF. Written as DNA, the CDR3 is TGTGCCAGTAGTACCTCAGGGAGCTCCTACGAGCAGTACTTC.

Only a few counts were recorded for this clonotype. V is TRBV3-1 and J is TRBJ2-1; 10 bases match TRBD2. CDR3 length: 15 residues. V lost 1 base to trimming and J lost 6 bases; unmatched junction nucleotides: 3. CDR1 LGHDT and CDR2 YNNKEL come from the germline V gene (reference sequence). The CDR3 loop is CASSQGLAGSNEQFF. The DNA of the CDR3 is TGTGCCAGCAGCCAAGGACTAGCGGGCAGCAATGAGCAGTTCTTC.

This chain uses TRBV7-9 with TRBJ2-7; the match to TRBD1 covers 12 bases. J was trimmed by 2 bases and V by 5 bases; bases with no gene match: 4. The CDR3 runs 15 residues. The germline V gene encodes CDR1 SEHNR and CDR2 FQNEAQ (reference sequence). CDR3 coding DNA: TGTGCCAGCAGCCACCGGGACAGGGGGCCCTACGAGCAGTACTTC. It translates to CASSHRDRGPYEQYF.

The chain combines TRBV7-8 with TRBJ2-7; D is undetermined. Trimming stripped 1 base from V and 0 bases from J, with 13 bases between. Germline CDR1 SGHVS, CDR2 FQNEAQ. This CDR3 contains 16 residues. Written as DNA, the CDR3 is TGTGCCAGCAGCTTAGTCCCTAAAAAGAGCTCCTACGAGCAGTACTTC. It yields the protein CASSLVPKKSSYEQYF. The full variable domain, completed using reference TRBV7-8 and TRBJ2-7, is GAGVSQSPRYKVAKRGQDVALRCDPISGHVSLFWYQQALGQGPEFLTYFQNEAQLDKSGLPSDRFFAERPEGSVSTLKIQRTQQEDSAVYLCASSLVPKKSSYEQYFGPGTRLTVT.

This clonotype was counted many times. The chain joins TRBV7-6 to TRBJ2-7, with 7 bases that match TRBD2. The CDR3 runs 16 residues. V lost 1 base and J lost 3; bases outside the gene matches: 9. The germline gives CDR1 SGHVS, CDR2 FNYEAQ. As DNA, the CDR3 is TGTGCCAGCAGCTTAGAAACTAGGGGAGGGATCTACGAGCAGTACTTC. Protein: CASSLETRGGIYEQYF.

The table lists this clonotype with a count of one. The rearrangement joins TRBV11-2 to TRBJ2-5; D gene unclear. This CDR3 spans 14 amino acids. The germline gives CDR1 SGHAT, CDR2 FQNNGV. Trimming removed 5 bases from V and 1 base from J, with 11 bases in between. For the CDR3, the DNA is TGTGCCAGCAGCCTCGGACCAAGCCAAGAGACCCAGTACTTC. This gives the protein CASSLGPSQETQYF.

This rearrangement joins TRBV12-3 or TRBV12-4 to TRBJ2-7; a possible D gene is TRBD2 (5 bases). V was cut by 7 bases and J by 5 bases, with 15 bases left in between. This CDR3 has 13 amino acids. CDR3 bases: TGTGCCAGCACCCCCGAGGGAAACGACGAGCAGTACTTC. Amino acids: CASTPEGNDEQYF.

This clonotype was seen a handful of times. V and J are TRBV11-2 and TRBJ1-1; D not resolved. The CDR3 sequence is 15 residues long. In germline, CDR1 is SGHAT, CDR2 FQNNGV. The V end lost 0 bases, the J end lost 1 base, and 9 bases lay between the germline ends. For the CDR3, the DNA is TGTGCCAGCAGCTTAGATGGATACTGGAACACTGAAGCTTTCTTT. It yields the protein CASSLDGYWNTEAFF.

The chain combines TRBV12-3 or TRBV12-4 with TRBJ2-7; D may be TRBD1 or TRBD2 (5 bases each). The V gene lost 5 bases and the J gene lost 1 base, with 18 bases spanning the gap. The CDR3 loop spans 16 amino acids. The CDR3: CASSSISRGPSYEQYF. In DNA form, the CDR3 reads TGTGCCAGCAGTAGTATATCAAGGGGACCTTCCTACGAGCAGTACTTC.